The rows below give T cell receptor beta chains drawn from one sample of a study of blood T cells in healthy people across ages. TCRdb itself ran the 5' RACE reads through MiXCR, one entry per CDR3 protein. The sample has 850,000 to 1,100,000 distinct CDR3 sequences, around two fifths seen once. Material for sequencing was blood. These receptors all stem from a man between 18 and 35 years old in good health. The CDR3 runs from the conserved cysteine through the conserved F or W. The D gene is left open where the match is weak. The size entry is marked missing in some rows and otherwise reads once, few, many or a size class.

j_gene,d_gene,abundance,v_gene,CDR3nt,CDR3aa
TRBJ1-2,TRBD1,-,TRBV20-1,TGCAGTGCTAGAGAGACAGGGATAACTTATGGCTACACCTTC,CSARETGITYGYTF
TRBJ2-5,-,many,TRBV7-9,TGTGCCAGCAGCTTAACAGCTCAAGAGACCCAGTACTTC,CASSLTAQETQYF
TRBJ1-1,TRBD1,-,TRBV4-3,TGCGCCAGCAGCCGCCGGGACAGGGGACCCACGAACACTGAAGCTTTCTTT,CASSRRDRGPTNTEAFF
TRBJ2-2,-,few,TRBV12-3/TRBV12-4,TGTGCCAGCAGTTTATCGGCGAGCACCGGGGAGCTGTTTTTT,CASSLSASTGELFF
TRBJ2-1,-,few,TRBV7-2,TGTGCCAGCAGCCAACCGGGAGAAGCCTACAATGAGCAGTTCTTC,CASSQPGEAYNEQFF
TRBJ2-7,-,-,TRBV5-6,TGTGCCAGCAGCTTGAGAGGAGATTGGCAGGGCAATGAGCAGTACTTC,CASSLRGDWQGNEQYF
TRBJ2-5,-,-,TRBV3-1,TGTGCCAGCAGCCACTCTTTCAAAGGAGGGGAGGAAGAGACCCAGTACTTC,CASSHSFKGGEEETQYF
TRBJ2-6,-,-,TRBV9,TGTGCCAGCTCCCATTACAGGGAGTCTGGGGCCAACGTCCTGACTTTC,CASSHYRESGANVLTF
TRBJ1-2,TRBD1,-,TRBV6-1,TGCGCCAGCAGTCCGACAGGGGACTACTATGGCCACACCTTC,CASSPTGDYYGHTF
TRBJ2-5,-,few,TRBV20-1,TGCAGTGCTACGACCGAAGTAGGGGAGACCCAGTACTTC,CSATTEVGETQYF
TRBJ1-2,-,few,TRBV5-1,TGCGCCAGCAGCTCGGACCACCCTGGCTACACCTTC,CASSSDHPGYTF
TRBJ1-2,-,-,TRBV12-3/TRBV12-4,TGTGCCAGCAGTTTAGGGGATTTCTATGGCTACACCTTC,CASSLGDFYGYTF
TRBJ1-2,-,-,TRBV28,TGTGCCAGCAGTTTAATTCTGGATGGCTACACCTTC,CASSLILDGYTF
TRBJ1-1,-,-,TRBV6-2/TRBV6-3,TGTGCCAGCAGCCGCCCTATTGACAGCGAAGCTTTCTTT,CASSRPIDSEAFF
TRBJ1-1,-,-,TRBV3-1,TGTGCCCGGCCCCCTCCGGAAGCTTTCTTT,CARPPPEAFF
TRBJ2-7,-,-,TRBV5-1,TGCGCCAGCAGCTTCACCGTCTCCTACGAGCAGTACTTC,CASSFTVSYEQYF
TRBJ2-7,-,-,TRBV7-2,TGTGCCAGCAGCCTAAGTTCAGGGCTACCCACCTACGAGCAGTACTTC,CASSLSSGLPTYEQYF
TRBJ2-1,-,few,TRBV10-3,TGTGCCATCAGTGAGTCGAAGATGTCGGATGAGCAGTTCTTC,CAISESKMSDEQFF
TRBJ1-6,-,-,TRBV20-1,TGCAGTGCTAGAGAGCGGTATAATTCACCCCTCCACTTT,CSARERYNSPLHF
TRBJ2-1,-,-,TRBV4-3,TGCGCCAGCAGCCAAGGCACAGGGGGGGGGTCCTACAATGAGCAGTTCTTC,CASSQGTGGGSYNEQFF
TRBJ2-7,-,few,TRBV6-1,TGTGCCAGCAGAGAGATCGGGACATCTTACGAGCAGTACTTC,CASREIGTSYEQYF
TRBJ2-1,TRBD1,few,TRBV3-1,TGTGCCAGCAGCCAATTACCAGGGGGCCGTTCAATTACCTACAATGAGCAGTTCTTC,CASSQLPGGRSITYNEQFF
TRBJ1-2,-,-,TRBV7-9,TGTGCCAGCGCCCGGGACACTTCCTATGGCTACACCTTC,CASARDTSYGYTF
TRBJ1-2,-,-,TRBV4-1,TGCGCCAGCAGCCTCCTAGGTTCCGCGGACACGATATATGGCTACACCTTC,CASSLLGSADTIYGYTF
TRBJ2-5,-,once,TRBV7-2,TGTGCCAGCAGCTTAGAAGCGAGGGTAGGGGAGACCCAGTACTTC,CASSLEARVGETQYF